What follows describes a single TCR beta chain. The target antigen is unknown. By positive magnetic bead selection, CD4+ and CD8+ cells were isolated, and their purity was checked by flow cytometry. Trimming cost V 1 base and J 3 bases, with 9 bases left between them. The CDR3 totals 14 residues. CDR1 is SGHDT, CDR2 YYEEEE, per germline. These data originate in a study of somatic mutations in cytotoxic T cells in rheumatoid arthritis. The wider study: In some cases, T-cell populations stained with V beta antibodies were flow-sorted at nearly 100% purity, and these included V beta1+ cells sequenced for TCRB. Whole-study results and caveats: With age, CD8+ clonality increased in rheumatoid arthritis patients, whereas no such increase appeared in healthy controls. There was no knowledge of the antigen targets of the expanded CD8+ clones.

Data came from immunoSEQ multiplex PCR; TCRdb stores just in-frame clones and leaves some out. Of about 7,000 clones detected, about 81% appear once; the ten largest clones hold around 14%. This chain links TRBV5-6 with TRBJ2-3; D possibly corresponds to TRBD2 (6 bases). The specimen sequenced was CD8+ T cells sorted from blood. This receptor was obtained from an adult with rheumatoid arthritis. CDR3 bases: TGTGCCAGCAGCTTGTGGGGGGAGACAGATACGCAGTATTTT. Amino acid sequence: CASSLWGETDTQYF.